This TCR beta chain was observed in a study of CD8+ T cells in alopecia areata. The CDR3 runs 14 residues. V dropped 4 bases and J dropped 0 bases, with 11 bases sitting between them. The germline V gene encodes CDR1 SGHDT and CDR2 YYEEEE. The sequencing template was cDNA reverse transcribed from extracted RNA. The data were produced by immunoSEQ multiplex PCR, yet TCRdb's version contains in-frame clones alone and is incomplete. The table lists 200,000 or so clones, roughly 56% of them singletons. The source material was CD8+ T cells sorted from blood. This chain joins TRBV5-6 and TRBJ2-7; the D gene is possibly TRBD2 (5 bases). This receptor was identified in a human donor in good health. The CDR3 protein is CASSTKRGSYEQYF. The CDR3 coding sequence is TGTGCCAGCAGCACAAAACGGGGCTCCTACGAGCAGTACTTC.